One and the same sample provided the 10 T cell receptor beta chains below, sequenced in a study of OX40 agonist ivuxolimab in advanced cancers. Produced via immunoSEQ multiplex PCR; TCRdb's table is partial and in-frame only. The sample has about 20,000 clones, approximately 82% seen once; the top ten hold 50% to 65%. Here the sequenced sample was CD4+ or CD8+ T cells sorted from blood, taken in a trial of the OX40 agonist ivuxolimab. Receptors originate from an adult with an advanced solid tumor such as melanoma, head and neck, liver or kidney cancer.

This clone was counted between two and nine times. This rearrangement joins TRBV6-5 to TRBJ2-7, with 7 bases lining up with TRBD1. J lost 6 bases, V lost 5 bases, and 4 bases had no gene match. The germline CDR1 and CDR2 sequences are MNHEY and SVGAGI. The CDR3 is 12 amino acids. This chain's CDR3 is CASSQQGIEQYF. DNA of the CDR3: TGTGCCAGCAGTCAACAGGGGATCGAGCAGTACTTC.

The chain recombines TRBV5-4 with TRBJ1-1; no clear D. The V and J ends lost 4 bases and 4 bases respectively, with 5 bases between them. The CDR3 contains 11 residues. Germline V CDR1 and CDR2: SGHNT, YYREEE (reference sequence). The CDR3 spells CASSDTTEAFF. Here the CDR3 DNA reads TGTGCCAGCAGCGACACCACTGAAGCTTTCTTT.

The CDR3 region is CASSALGTIYF. The CDR3 region has the DNA TGTGCCAGCAGCGCCCTGGGCACCATATATTTT. The chain is built from TRBV9 and TRBJ1-3; no reliable D call. CDR3 size: 11 residues. Per the germline V gene, CDR1 is SGDLS and CDR2 is YYNGEE. The ends were cut back, 3 bases at V and 9 bases at J, with 7 bases in the middle. Filled out from reference TRBV9 and TRBJ1-3, the complete variable domain reads DSGVTQTPKHLITATGQRVTLRCSPRSGDLSVYWYQQSLDQGLQFLIQYYNGEERAKGNILERFSAQQFPDLHSELNLSSLELGDSALYFCASSALGTIYFGEGSWLTVV.

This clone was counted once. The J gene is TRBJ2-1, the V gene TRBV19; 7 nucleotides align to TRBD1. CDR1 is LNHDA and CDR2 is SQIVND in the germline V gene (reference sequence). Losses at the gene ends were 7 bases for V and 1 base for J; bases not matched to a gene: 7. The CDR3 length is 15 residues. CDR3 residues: CASTRQGGSYNEQFF. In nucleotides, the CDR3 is TGTGCCAGTACCCGACAGGGTGGGTCCTACAATGAGCAGTTCTTC.

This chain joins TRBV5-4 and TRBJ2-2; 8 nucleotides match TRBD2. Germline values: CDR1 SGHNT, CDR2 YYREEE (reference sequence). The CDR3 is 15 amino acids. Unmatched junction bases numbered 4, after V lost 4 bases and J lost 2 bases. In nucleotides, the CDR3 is TGTGCCAGCAGCCCGGGACTAGAAAACACCGGGGAGCTGTTTTTT. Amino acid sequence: CASSPGLENTGELFF.

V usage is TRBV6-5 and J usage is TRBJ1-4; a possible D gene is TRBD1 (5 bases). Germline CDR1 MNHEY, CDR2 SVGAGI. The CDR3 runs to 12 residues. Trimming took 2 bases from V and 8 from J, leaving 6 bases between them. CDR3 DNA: TGTGCCAGCAGTTACGGGGACGAAAAACTGTTTTTT. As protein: CASSYGDEKLFF.

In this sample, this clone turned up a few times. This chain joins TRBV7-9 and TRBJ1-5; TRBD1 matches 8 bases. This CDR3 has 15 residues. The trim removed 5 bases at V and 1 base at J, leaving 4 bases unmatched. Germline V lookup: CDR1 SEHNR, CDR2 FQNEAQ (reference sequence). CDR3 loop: CASSLGTGSNQPQHF. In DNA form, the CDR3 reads TGTGCCAGCAGCCTAGGGACAGGCAGCAATCAGCCCCAGCATTTT.

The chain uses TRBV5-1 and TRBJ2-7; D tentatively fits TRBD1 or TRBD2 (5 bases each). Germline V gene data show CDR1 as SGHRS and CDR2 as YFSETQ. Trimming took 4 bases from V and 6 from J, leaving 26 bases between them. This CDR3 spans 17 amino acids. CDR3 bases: TGCGCCAGCAGCCTTCCCCCCGGGGCCTCACTTGCTGGCGAGCAGTACTTC. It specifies CASSLPPGASLAGEQYF.

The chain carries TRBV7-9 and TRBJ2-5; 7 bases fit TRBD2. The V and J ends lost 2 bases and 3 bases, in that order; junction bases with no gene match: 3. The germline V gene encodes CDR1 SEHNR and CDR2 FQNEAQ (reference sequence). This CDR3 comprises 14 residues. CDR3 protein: CASSLSLAEETQYF. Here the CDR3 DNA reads TGTGCCAGCAGCTTAAGTCTAGCGGAAGAGACCCAGTACTTC.

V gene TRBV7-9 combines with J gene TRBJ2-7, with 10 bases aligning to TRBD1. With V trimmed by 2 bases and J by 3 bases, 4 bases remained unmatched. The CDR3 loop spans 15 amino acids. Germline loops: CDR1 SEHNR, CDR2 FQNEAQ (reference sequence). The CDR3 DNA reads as TGTGCCAGCAGCTTATTTGGGACAGGGGACTACGAGCAGTACTTC. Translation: CASSLFGTGDYEQYF.